The rows below give T cell receptor beta chains drawn from one sample of a study of blood T cell repertoires in COVID-19. Method: immunoSEQ multiplex PCR; TCRdb's copy keeps in-frame clones and lacks some. This sample has about 250,000 clones, with around nine tenths found just once. The sample was peripheral blood. Receptor source: a man in his late teens or twenties with active or convalescent COVID-19. CDR3s include the opening cysteine and the closing phenylalanine or tryptophan. D genes are given only for firm matches. Not every row has a clone size; where given, it reads once, few, many or a size class.

V	size	D	J	DNA	CDR3
TRBV2	.	.	TRBJ1-6	TGTGCCAGCAGTACTATGGGGGGACCCCTCCACTTT	CASSTMGGPLHF
TRBV28	.	.	TRBJ2-5	TGTGCCAGCAGGCTAGGCGGCGGGTGGGGAGAGACCCAGTACTTC	CASRLGGGWGETQYF
TRBV28	.	.	TRBJ1-3	TGTGCCAGCAGTGTAGACAGGCTCTCTGGAAACACCATATATTTT	CASSVDRLSGNTIYF
TRBV21-1	.	.	TRBJ1-3	TGTGCCAGCGAACTCAACCGGGACAGGGGGGAGAGCTCTGGAAACACCATATATTTT	CASELNRDRGESSGNTIYF
TRBV15	.	.	TRBJ2-7	TGTGCCACCAGCAGAGGGCCTTCCTACGAGCAGTACTTC	CATSRGPSYEQYF
TRBV6-5	.	.	TRBJ1-1	TGTGCCAGCAGTCAGCCTGGCCAGGGAGGAGCTGAAGCTTTCTTT	CASSQPGQGGAEAFF
TRBV15	.	.	TRBJ1-5	TGTGCCACCAGCAGTACGAGGGAACAGCCCCAGCATTTT	CATSSTREQPQHF
TRBV27	.	TRBD2	TRBJ2-6	TGTGCCAGCAGTCCCTGGTCGGGGGGAGGGTCCAACGTCCTGACTTTC	CASSPWSGGGSNVLTF
TRBV5-1	.	TRBD1	TRBJ2-1	TGCGCCAGCAGCCAAGGGACAGGGGTTGGCAATGAGCAGTTCTTC	CASSQGTGVGNEQFF
TRBV27	.	TRBD2	TRBJ2-2	TGTGCCAGCAGTTTAGGACTAGCGGGGATGAACACCGGGGAGCTGTTTTTT	CASSLGLAGMNTGELFF
TRBV19	.	.	TRBJ1-4	TGTGCCAGTAGTTTCGCGTGGGAAAAACTGTTTTTT	CASSFAWEKLFF
TRBV21-1	.	.	TRBJ1-3	TGTGCCAGCAGCAGATACTGGACAGCCTCTGGAAACACCATATATTTT	CASSRYWTASGNTIYF
TRBV28	.	.	TRBJ1-1	TGTGCCAGCAGTTACAGGAACACTGAAGCTTTCTTT	CASSYRNTEAFF
TRBV12-5	.	TRBD1	TRBJ1-1	TGTGCTAGTGGCCAGACCGGGACAGGGAAGACTGAAGCTTTCTTT	CASGQTGTGKTEAFF
TRBV11-2	.	TRBD2	TRBJ2-1	TGTGCCAGCAGCTCGCAGGGTTTGGGCAGCGGGAGGGGTTACAATGAGCAGTTCTTC	CASSSQGLGSGRGYNEQFF
TRBV6-2/TRBV6-3	.	TRBD1	TRBJ2-7	TGTGCCAGCAGTGGGGATAATCAGGGGGCGCGGAACTACGAGCAGTACTTC	CASSGDNQGARNYEQYF
TRBV7-2	.	.	TRBJ1-5	TGTGCCAGCAGCTTAGCAGCCGTTAGCAATCAGCCCCAGCATTTT	CASSLAAVSNQPQHF
TRBV7-3	few	.	TRBJ1-5	TGTGCCAGCAGCGTTGACAGCTTACAGCCCCAGCATTTT	CASSVDSLQPQHF
TRBV24-1	.	TRBD1	TRBJ2-3	TGTGCCACCAGTGACTCCATTACAGGGGTGACAGATACGCAGTATTTT	CATSDSITGVTDTQYF
TRBV7-8	.	.	TRBJ1-5	TGTGCCAGCAGCTTAGACGGACTCAATCAGCCCCAGCATTTT	CASSLDGLNQPQHF
TRBV7-8	.	TRBD1	TRBJ1-3	TGTGCCAGCAGCATTACAGGGACAGCTGGAAACACCATATATTTT	CASSITGTAGNTIYF
TRBV7-8	.	.	TRBJ1-2	TGTGCCAGCAGCCTTCCCGTGGGAGGGGACTATGGCTACACCTTC	CASSLPVGGDYGYTF
TRBV30	.	TRBD1	TRBJ2-7	TGTGCCTGGGCCCCGGGGCAGGGGGCAAGCGAGCAGTACTTC	CAWAPGQGASEQYF
TRBV5-1	.	TRBD1	TRBJ2-7	TGCGCCAGCAGCCCCCGGACAGGGTTTGCCTACGAGCAGTACTTC	CASSPRTGFAYEQYF
TRBV2	.	TRBD1	TRBJ1-1	TGTGCCAGCAGTAACAGGGGGCGGACTGAAGCTTTCTTT	CASSNRGRTEAFF
TRBV4-3	.	.	TRBJ1-5	TGCGCCAGCAGCCAAGATCTAGTAGTGACAGAAGCTAATCAGCCCCAGCATTTT	CASSQDLVVTEANQPQHF
TRBV5-8	.	.	TRBJ1-4	TGTGCCAGCAGCGTGGGACTGAGTAATGAAAAACTGTTTTTT	CASSVGLSNEKLFF